This TCR beta chain was captured in a study of shared T cell receptors in the human thymus. Clones were read by immunoSEQ multiplex PCR, and TCRdb kept only the in-frame ones, dropping some. The table shows 700,000 or so clones, with approximately 83% occurring only once. The same specimen was also included in a second study, on human thymus T cells. This second study says: Gene usage for V and J segments appeared biased in thymic and blood repertoires.

The receptor's source is a girl under three years old with a congenital heart defect. Source material: thymocytes.

Written as DNA, the CDR3 is TGTGCCAGCAGCTTGGCGAGGTGGCAGGGGGACTATGGCTACACCTTC. As protein: CASSLARWQGDYGYTF. The V gene is TRBV5-6, the J gene TRBJ1-2, with 7 bases aligning to TRBD1. CDR1 is SGHDT, CDR2 YYEEEE, per germline. The CDR3 runs 16 residues. Trimming took 0 bases from V and 3 from J; bases not matched to a gene: 8.